A selection of T cell receptor beta chains follows, all from one sample in a study of T cells after yellow fever vaccination. TCRdb fed the 5' RACE reads into MiXCR, producing one record per CDR3 protein. Of some 600,000 distinct CDR3 sequences in the sample, approximately 13% were seen once. The sample consisted of PBMCs, taken on the day of the yellow fever booster vaccination. The receptors originated from a man younger than 45 who received the YFV17D yellow fever vaccine. CDR3s include the opening cysteine and the closing phenylalanine or tryptophan. A D gene is named only where the DNA matches it firmly. Not all rows give a size; the values are once, few, many and, for expanded clones, a class.

clone_size j_call d_call v_call cdr3_nt cdr3_aa
few TRBJ2-1 TRBD1 TRBV7-2 TGTGCCAGCAGCTTACCCGGGACAGGGAGACGCGGGGAGCAGTTCTTC CASSLPGTGRRGEQFF
. TRBJ2-3 . TRBV5-1 TGCGCCAGCAGCTCAGCCTACGCGGGGGATACGCAGTATTTT CASSSAYAGDTQYF
. TRBJ2-7 . TRBV7-6 TGTGCCAGCAGCTCCAGGGGAGAGCGCGAGCAGTACTTC CASSSRGEREQYF
few TRBJ2-7 . TRBV7-6 TGTGCCAGCAGCTTAGACGGAGGCACTTCCTACGAGCAGTACTTC CASSLDGGTSYEQYF
. TRBJ2-1 . TRBV10-3 TGTGCCATCAGTGGGTTGTTAGGTCTCTACGGAAATGAGCAGTTCTTC CAISGLLGLYGNEQFF
. TRBJ2-5 . TRBV7-8 TGTGCCAGCAGCTTGGGGACCACCCAAGAGACCCAGTACTTC CASSLGTTQETQYF
. TRBJ2-6 TRBD1 TRBV12-3/TRBV12-4 TGTGCCAGCAGTTCAACAGGGGGCCGCGGAAACGTCCTGACTTTC CASSSTGGRGNVLTF
. TRBJ2-3 . TRBV11-3 TGTGCCAGCAGCTCCAGGACCGACTTCACAGATACGCAGTATTTT CASSSRTDFTDTQYF
. TRBJ2-1 . TRBV6-1 TGTGCCAGCAGACCCGACAGACTACTGGGTGAGCAGTTCTTC CASRPDRLLGEQFF
. TRBJ2-2 . TRBV10-3 TGTGCCATCCAGGCAGCCTGGAACACCGGGGAGCTGTTTTTT CAIQAAWNTGELFF
few TRBJ2-6 . TRBV20-1 TGCAGTGCTAGAGATGAAACGGCACCCTACTCTGGGGCCAACGTCCTGACTTTC CSARDETAPYSGANVLTF
few TRBJ1-4 . TRBV23-1 TGCGCCAGCAGTCAATCTCCGGGACACAACCCTGGTGAAAAACTGTTTTTT CASSQSPGHNPGEKLFF
many TRBJ2-2 . TRBV5-1 TGCGCCAGCAGAGAGAGCACCGGGGAGCTGTTTTTT CASRESTGELFF
. TRBJ1-1 . TRBV6-1 TGTGCCAGCAGACCAAGCACAGGGACTAACACTGAAGCTTTCTTT CASRPSTGTNTEAFF
few TRBJ2-3 TRBD2 TRBV20-1 TGCAGTGCTGCCGGGACTAGCGTGGCAGATACGCAGTATTTT CSAAGTSVADTQYF
. TRBJ2-1 TRBD2 TRBV5-1 TGCGCCAGCAGCACCGGACTAGCGGGAGTCTGGAATGAGCAGTTCTTC CASSTGLAGVWNEQFF
few TRBJ2-1 TRBD1 TRBV7-9 TGTGCCAGCAGCCCCCAGGGGGCGGATGAGCAGTTCTTC CASSPQGADEQFF
. TRBJ1-1 TRBD1 TRBV19 TGTGCCAGTAGCGACAGGGGGCATGACACTGAAGCTTTCTTT CASSDRGHDTEAFF
. TRBJ2-3 . TRBV7-2 TGTGCCAGCAGCTTACTCCCTCCCACAGATACGCAGTATTTT CASSLLPPTDTQYF
. TRBJ1-2 TRBD1 TRBV6-1 TGTGCCAGCAGGGGGACAGACTATACGGATGGCTACACCTTC CASRGTDYTDGYTF
few TRBJ2-7 TRBD1 TRBV7-3 TGTGCCAGCAGCTTATGGCCTGGACAGGGAGTTTGGGAGCAGTACTTC CASSLWPGQGVWEQYF
few TRBJ2-7 . TRBV20-1 TGCAGTGCTAGGCAGGCAAATTACTACGAGCAGTACTTC CSARQANYYEQYF
. TRBJ2-7 TRBD2 TRBV28 TGTGCCAGCAGTTCGTATACTAGCGGCGAGCAGTACTTC CASSSYTSGEQYF
few TRBJ2-5 TRBD2 TRBV29-1 TGCAGCGTTGAAGATGGGACTAGCGTGAGAGAGACCCAGTACTTC CSVEDGTSVRETQYF
few TRBJ2-7 . TRBV28 TGTGCCAGCAGTTATCTATCAGGGGTGTACTTC CASSYLSGVYF
. TRBJ2-3 TRBD2 TRBV7-9 TGTGCCAGCAGCCCACTAGCGGCCACAGATACGCAGTATTTT CASSPLAATDTQYF
many TRBJ2-7 TRBD2 TRBV25-1 TGTGCCAGCAGTCTAGCGGGAGCGAACGAGCAGTACTTC CASSLAGANEQYF
. TRBJ2-7 . TRBV4-3 TGCGCCAGCAGCCAACCAGGGGTTAGCGAGCAGTACTTC CASSQPGVSEQYF
few TRBJ2-7 . TRBV7-2 TGTGCCAGCAGCTTTTTGACCGTCCACGAGCAGTACTTC CASSFLTVHEQYF
many TRBJ2-2 . TRBV7-2 TGTGCCAGCAGCTCCCAAGGGGCCATGGCCACCGGGGAGCTGTTTTTT CASSSQGAMATGELFF
few TRBJ2-5 TRBD2 TRBV12-3/TRBV12-4 TGTGCCAGCAGTCGCCCCCGGGAGGAACACCAAGAGACCCAGTACTTC CASSRPREEHQETQYF
many TRBJ2-1 . TRBV10-3 TGTGCCATCAGTGAGTCTGACATTGGTCATGAGCAGTTCTTC CAISESDIGHEQFF
. TRBJ2-5 TRBD2 TRBV10-3 TGTGCCATCAGTGAGTCTAGCGGGAGAGCGTTGGAGACCCAGTACTTC CAISESSGRALETQYF
few TRBJ2-3 . TRBV20-1 TGCAGTGCAATTTGGGGCCCGAATGGGCCAGATACGCAGTATTTT CSAIWGPNGPDTQYF
few TRBJ2-7 . TRBV12-3/TRBV12-4 TGTGCCAGCAGTTTAGGAACTCAGGGAGAGCAGTACTTC CASSLGTQGEQYF
few TRBJ1-4 . TRBV18 TGTGCCAGCTCACCGGTAGTGATGGGTCGTGAAAAACTGTTTTTT CASSPVVMGREKLFF
. TRBJ2-3 . TRBV7-9 TGTGCCAGCAGCTGGGACTCTAGCACAGATACGCAGTATTTT CASSWDSSTDTQYF
many TRBJ2-7 . TRBV7-9 TGTGCCAGCAGCTTAGCGGACGGGGAGTCGAACGAGCAGTACTTC CASSLADGESNEQYF
. TRBJ2-1 . TRBV6-2/TRBV6-3 TGTGCCAGCAGTTACCCAATAGACAGCTCTTCCTTCAATGAGCAGTTCTTC CASSYPIDSSSFNEQFF
many TRBJ1-3 TRBD1 TRBV20-1 TGCAGTGCTCGCGTTCGGACAGGGGGCCAAGACACCATATATTTT CSARVRTGGQDTIYF
few TRBJ1-4 . TRBV5-1 TGCGCCAGCAGAGTGGCCGAGAATGAAAAACTGTTTTTT CASRVAENEKLFF
. TRBJ1-4 . TRBV12-3/TRBV12-4 TGTGCCAGCAGTTTTGGGGGGTTGAATGAAAAACTGTTTTTT CASSFGGLNEKLFF
. TRBJ2-2 . TRBV11-2 TGTGCCAGCAGCCCCCGGCGGGGTGGTGACACCGGGGAGCTGTTTTTT CASSPRRGGDTGELFF
. TRBJ2-7 TRBD1 TRBV12-3/TRBV12-4 TGTGCCAGCAGTTTCGTACAGGGGTCCGGAGAGCAGTACTTC CASSFVQGSGEQYF
few TRBJ2-5 . TRBV12-3/TRBV12-4 TGTGCCAGCAGTTCGGCTAGCGCAAACCAAGAGACCCAGTACTTC CASSSASANQETQYF
. TRBJ2-6 . TRBV30 TGTGCCTGGAGTCACGGATCCTCTGGGGCCAACGTCCTGACTTTC CAWSHGSSGANVLTF
many TRBJ2-3 TRBD2 TRBV4-3 TGCGCCAGCAGCCCAGGACTAGCGGGAGGAGATACGCAGTATTTT CASSPGLAGGDTQYF
few TRBJ2-5 TRBD2 TRBV27 TGTGCCAGCAGTTTATCAGGGTTGGCTAGCGGGTACCAAGAGACCCAGTACTTC CASSLSGLASGYQETQYF
few TRBJ1-6 TRBD1 TRBV5-1 TGCGCCAGCAGCAACGGACAGGGAAATTCACCCCTCCACTTT CASSNGQGNSPLHF
. TRBJ2-5 TRBD2 TRBV29-1 TGCAGCGTGACTAGCGGAGGGGGAGTCGAGACCCAGTACTTC CSVTSGGGVETQYF
few TRBJ2-4 TRBD2 TRBV6-2/TRBV6-3 TGTGCCACCCTACCCGCCACCGCGGGAGTAACCAAAAACATTCAGTACTTC CATLPATAGVTKNIQYF
few TRBJ2-3 TRBD2 TRBV5-6 TGTGCCAGCAGCTTCCTGATTCTAGCGGGCGGGGGAGATACGCAGTATTTT CASSFLILAGGGDTQYF
. TRBJ1-1 . TRBV9 TGTGCCAGCAGCGTAGACGGACGGTCGAACACTGAAGCTTTCTTT CASSVDGRSNTEAFF
few TRBJ2-1 TRBD1 TRBV9 TGTGCCAGCAAAGGACAGGGAGGATCCAATGAGCAGTTCTTC CASKGQGGSNEQFF
. TRBJ2-7 TRBD2 TRBV13 TGTGCCAGCAGCCCCCGACTAGCGGGAGAGGACTACGAGCAGTACTTC CASSPRLAGEDYEQYF
. TRBJ2-1 . TRBV20-1 TGCAGTGCTAGCCGGGGTTGGGGTGCGTACAATGACCAGTTCTTC CSASRGWGAYNDQFF
few TRBJ2-1 . TRBV7-2 TGTGCCAGCAGCTTAGACGGGATGGATTATGAGCAGTTCTTC CASSLDGMDYEQFF